This passage covers 27 T cell receptor beta chains from one sample sequenced in a study of identical twins. Each CDR3 protein is one row after TCRdb ran MiXCR on the 5' RACE reads. Of about 530,000 distinct CDR3 sequences listed, 12% to 15% are singletons. These data also featured in a second study, about yellow fever vaccine responses in identical twins.

Sequencing input: CD4+ T cells sorted from blood. The receptors derive from a woman aged 18 to 35 in good health.

This chain links TRBV14 with TRBJ2-1; 11 bases map to TRBD2. V was pared by 2 bases and J by 4 bases, with 4 bases of the junction left unmatched. CDR3 length: 16 amino acids. Germline lookup yields CDR1 SGHDN and CDR2 FVKESK. The CDR3 protein is CASSQRGLAGYNEQFF. DNA of the CDR3: TGTGCCAGCAGCCAACGAGGACTAGCGGGTTACAATGAGCAGTTCTTC.

This chain uses TRBV5-1 with TRBJ2-1; 12 bases match TRBD2. This CDR3 is 15 amino acids long. Germline V lookup: CDR1 SGHRS, CDR2 YFSETQ. J was trimmed by 7 bases and V by 6 bases; bases with no gene match: 8. Here the CDR3 DNA reads TGCGCCAGCACGAAACTAGCGGGGGGTTCAAATGAGCAGTTCTTC. This encodes CASTKLAGGSNEQFF.

This clonotype was picked up a small number of times. The CDR3, as DNA: TGTGCCACCAGCAGTTTCGGACAGGGCAGCACAGATACGCAGTATTTT. Translated: CATSSFGQGSTDTQYF. The chain is built from TRBV15 and TRBJ2-3, with 8 bases fitting TRBD1. J was trimmed by 0 bases and V by 3 bases; bases with no gene match: 5. The CDR3 consists of 16 residues. Per germline, CDR1 LNHNV and CDR2 YYDKDF (reference sequence).

The rearrangement links TRBV4-2 to TRBJ2-2; 9 positions agree with TRBD2. The CDR3 has 18 amino acids. V shed 0 bases and J 5 bases; nucleotides not matched to a gene: 10. CDR1 and CDR2 from the germline V gene are LGHNA and YNFKEQ. CDR3 loop: CASSQDSSTSGATGELFF. Here the CDR3 DNA reads TGTGCCAGCAGCCAAGATAGTTCGACTAGCGGAGCGACCGGGGAGCTGTTTTTT.

This clonotype was seen a handful of times. V gene TRBV3-1 combines with J gene TRBJ2-7; 9 bases map to TRBD2. V trimming: 4 bases; J trimming: 7 bases; junction bases outside the gene matches: 17. Germline CDR1 and CDR2: LGHDT and YNNKEL (reference sequence). CDR3 length: 17 amino acids. DNA for the CDR3: TGTGCCAGCAGCCTACAGGCGGGGCTAGCGGGATCGCGGGAGCAGTACTTC. Translated, it gives CASSLQAGLAGSREQYF.

The rearrangement joins TRBV11-2 to TRBJ1-1; D not certain. The CDR3 extends over 13 amino acids. Germline CDR1 and CDR2: SGHAT and FQNNGV. The V gene lost 4 bases and the J gene lost 1 base, with 7 bases spanning the gap. This CDR3 is CASSSSENTEAFF. DNA of the CDR3: TGTGCCAGCAGCTCCAGCGAGAACACTGAAGCTTTCTTT.

In this sample, this clonotype turned up many times. The rearrangement uses TRBV2 and TRBJ2-7; possible D gene TRBD2, 6 bases. V lost 3 bases and J 9 bases, leaving 12 bases between the germline ends. CDR1 is SNHLY and CDR2 is FYNNEI in the germline V gene. This CDR3 has 12 amino acids. In nucleotides, the CDR3 is TGTGCCAGCAGTGATTTCGGGGGAGTGCAGTACGTC. Translation: CASSDFGGVQYV.

The gene calls are TRBV14 and TRBJ2-7, with 10 bases lining up with TRBD2. Germline trimming cut 0 bases from V and 4 bases from J; bases unmatched to any gene: 6. Germline V CDR1 and CDR2: SGHDN, FVKESK. The CDR3 is 16 amino acids. CDR3 loop: CASSQDLLAGKYEQYF. Written as DNA, the CDR3 is TGTGCCAGCAGCCAAGATCTACTAGCGGGAAAATACGAGCAGTACTTC. Filled out from reference TRBV14 and TRBJ2-7, the complete variable domain reads EAGVTQFPSHSVIEKGQTVTLRCDPISGHDNLYWYRRVMGKEIKFLLHFVKESKQDESGMPNNRFLAERTGGTYSTLKVQPAELEDSGVYFCASSQDLLAGKYEQYFGPGTRLTVT.

The J gene is TRBJ2-1, the V gene TRBV5-6, with 7 bases matching TRBD2. This CDR3 has 15 amino acids. Trimming took 2 bases from V and 3 from J; bases not matched to a gene: 5. CDR1 and CDR2 from the germline V gene are SGHDT and YYEEEE. The CDR3 coding sequence is TGTGCCAGCAGCTTATATCTAGCGGACTACAATGAGCAGTTCTTC. This encodes CASSLYLADYNEQFF.

The V call is TRBV19, the J call TRBJ2-2; D may correspond to TRBD1 or TRBD2 (5 bases each). The ends were cut back, 3 bases at V and 0 bases at J, with 11 bases in the middle. Germline V gives CDR1 LNHDA, CDR2 SQIVND (reference sequence). The CDR3 is 16 residues long. DNA of the CDR3: TGTGCCAGTAGTATGTGGGGGAAATCGAACACCGGGGAGCTGTTTTTT. The encoded protein is CASSMWGKSNTGELFF.

The chain combines TRBV5-6 with TRBJ2-2; TRBD2 matches 13 bases. With 9 bases clipped from V and 0 bases from J, the junction kept 11 bases outside the gene matches. CDR3 length: 18 amino acids. CDR1 and CDR2 from the germline V gene are SGHDT and YYEEEE. The CDR3, as DNA: TGTGCCATCGGCCACGGACTAGCGGGGGTAACGAACACCGGGGAGCTGTTTTTT. It encodes CAIGHGLAGVTNTGELFF.

In its sample, this clonotype was seen many times. An end of the junction differs from the germline gene, which may be a read error. This rearrangement joins TRBV12-3 or TRBV12-4 to TRBJ2-3; D gene ambiguous. The CDR3 is made up of 14 amino acids. The CDR3 DNA sequence: TGCGCCAGCAGCCCAGGCGGTAGCACAGATACGCAGTATTTT. Residues: CASSPGGSTDTQYF.

There are a few counts of this clonotype. J is TRBJ2-5 and V is TRBV12-3 or TRBV12-4, with unresolved D. This CDR3 spans 13 amino acids. The V gene lost 7 bases and the J gene lost 2 bases, with 11 bases spanning the gap. The DNA for the CDR3 is TGTGCCAGCAAGCCTAACGGGCAAGAGACCCAGTACTTC. It codes for CASKPNGQETQYF.

This clonotype was seen ten or more times. The genes are TRBV29-1 and TRBJ2-1; 7 bases map to TRBD2. The CDR3 is made up of 12 amino acids. From germline, CDR1 is SQVTM and CDR2 ANQGSEA. J was trimmed by 7 bases and V by 6 bases; bases with no gene match: 6. The CDR3 reads CSVLSSGNEQFF. In DNA, the CDR3 is TGCAGCGTCCTTTCTAGCGGAAATGAGCAGTTCTTC.

This clonotype was picked up a small number of times. The V call is TRBV29-1, the J call TRBJ2-7; 8 nucleotides match TRBD1. Germline V CDR1 and CDR2: SQVTM, ANQGSEA. Germline trimming cut 1 base from V and 7 bases from J; bases unmatched to any gene: 9. There are 14 residues in the CDR3. The CDR3 is CSVEVARGLGEQYF. The CDR3 DNA follows: TGCAGCGTTGAAGTGGCCAGGGGGCTAGGGGAGCAGTACTTC.

The chain links TRBV9 to TRBJ2-2; D may be TRBD1 or TRBD2 (6 bases each). The CDR3 sequence is 16 residues long. Germline assignment: CDR1 SGDLS and CDR2 YYNGEE. Trimming removed 3 bases from V and 0 bases from J, with 12 bases in between. The CDR3 here is CASSGGGHSNTGELFF. The CDR3 nucleotides are TGTGCCAGCAGCGGAGGGGGGCACTCGAACACCGGGGAGCTGTTTTTT. Looking up the rest from reference TRBV9 and TRBJ2-2 gives the full variable domain: DSGVTQTPKHLITATGQRVTLRCSPRSGDLSVYWYQQSLDQGLQFLIQYYNGEERAKGNILERFSAQQFPDLHSELNLSSLELGDSALYFCASSGGGHSNTGELFFGEGSRLTVL.

This clonotype was recorded at least ten times. The chain couples TRBV20-1 to TRBJ2-7, with D unclear. Trimming removed 3 bases at V and 2 bases at J, with 8 bases between. The CDR3 loop spans 12 amino acids. From germline, CDR1 is DFQATT and CDR2 SNEGSKA (reference sequence). In DNA, the CDR3 is TGCAGTGCTAGTTCGGATACCTACGAGCAGTACTTC. Its protein is CSASSDTYEQYF.

This chain connects TRBV28 to TRBJ2-3; D uncertain. Germline CDR1 MDHEN, CDR2 SYDVKM. V dropped 4 bases and J dropped 4 bases, with 12 bases sitting between them. The CDR3 loop spans 14 amino acids. The CDR3 coding sequence is TGTGCCAGCAGTTCCCCTCCATCCGCAGATACGCAGTATTTT. Amino acid sequence: CASSSPPSADTQYF. The complete variable domain, with remaining parts taken from reference TRBV28 and TRBJ2-3, reads DVKVTQSSRYLVKRTGEKVFLECVQDMDHENMFWYRQDPGLGLRLIYFSYDVKMKEKGDIPEGYSVSREKKERFSLILESASTNQTSMYLCASSSPPSADTQYFGPGTRLTVL.

This chain connects TRBV15 to TRBJ2-7, with D possibly matching TRBD2 (6 bases). The V gene's germline CDR1 is LNHNV and CDR2 YYDKDF (reference sequence). The CDR3 is 13 amino acids. Trimming stripped 0 bases from V and 6 bases from J, with 9 bases between. CDR3 sequence (DNA): TGTGCCACCAGCAGAGATGGGGGGTTCGAGCAGTACTTC. It specifies CATSRDGGFEQYF.

The genes are TRBV20-1 and TRBJ1-1; the match to TRBD1 covers 7 bases. The CDR3 has 15 residues. Germline assignment: CDR1 DFQATT and CDR2 SNEGSKA (reference sequence). J gave up 5 bases and V 0 bases, and 9 bases lay outside the gene matches. The CDR3: CSARDPLTGRTEAFF. Here the CDR3 DNA reads TGCAGTGCTAGAGATCCCCTGACAGGGAGGACTGAAGCTTTCTTT.

The J gene is TRBJ2-1, the V gene TRBV6-1; D is perhaps TRBD1 (5 bases). With 7 bases removed from V and 9 bases from J, the gap between germline ends came to 16 bases. This CDR3 contains 13 residues. Germline V lookup: CDR1 MNHNS, CDR2 SASEGT. The CDR3 coding sequence is TGTGCCAGCAATAGGGCAGGGTTAGGTGAGCAGTTCTTC. It specifies CASNRAGLGEQFF.

In this sample, this clonotype turned up a few times. The J gene is TRBJ2-5, the V gene TRBV12-3 or TRBV12-4; D is ambiguous. Trimming cost V 1 base and J 0 bases, with 6 bases left between them. This CDR3 contains 14 residues. In nucleotides, the CDR3 is TGTGCCAGCAGTTTAGGCCAAAACCAAGAGACCCAGTACTTC. Encoded protein: CASSLGQNQETQYF.

This clonotype was seen repeatedly, ten times or more. The chain has TRBV12-3 or TRBV12-4 and TRBJ2-5; 11 nucleotides match TRBD2. This CDR3 contains 17 residues. V was clipped by 6 bases and J by 5 bases; unmatched bases: 14. The CDR3 sequence: CASSPGLAETLRETQYF. The DNA of the CDR3 is TGTGCCAGCAGCCCGGGACTAGCGGAGACGCTCCGGGAGACCCAGTACTTC.

This clonotype occurred many times. At one of its ends the junction is not consistent with the germline gene, which may arise from a read error. The chain employs TRBV12-3 or TRBV12-4 and TRBJ1-5, with 7 positions matching TRBD1. The CDR3 totals 14 residues. The CDR3 nucleotides are TGCGCCAGCAGCCTGACAGGGAACAATCAGCCCCAGCATTTT. This codes for CASSLTGNNQPQHF.

This chain links TRBV2 with TRBJ2-1, with a weak D call TRBD2 (6 bases). Germline V gene sequence: CDR1 SNHLY, CDR2 FYNNEI. V was clipped by 4 bases and J by 4 bases, with 11 bases between them. The CDR3 covers 14 residues. The CDR3 DNA reads TGTGCCAGCAGTGGGTCTCGGGGGTACAATGAGCAGTTCTTC. Its translation is CASSGSRGYNEQFF.

The genes are TRBV12-3 or TRBV12-4 and TRBJ2-2, with 9 nucleotides matching TRBD2. Trimming removed 2 bases from V and 3 bases from J; junction bases left unmatched: 7. The CDR3 spans 17 residues. Here the CDR3 reads CASSLQLAGRYTGELFF. The CDR3 DNA reads TGTGCCAGCAGTTTACAGCTAGCGGGGAGGTACACCGGGGAGCTGTTTTTT.

This clonotype was detected a few times. This chain connects TRBV20-1 to TRBJ2-1; 12 nucleotides agree with TRBD2. Germline lookup yields CDR1 DFQATT and CDR2 SNEGSKA (reference sequence). The CDR3 totals 14 residues. J lost 5 bases, V lost 5 bases, and 4 bases had no gene match. The CDR3 DNA reads as TGCAGTGCTCCTACTAGCGGGGGGAACAATGAGCAGTTCTTC. Translated, it gives CSAPTSGGNNEQFF.